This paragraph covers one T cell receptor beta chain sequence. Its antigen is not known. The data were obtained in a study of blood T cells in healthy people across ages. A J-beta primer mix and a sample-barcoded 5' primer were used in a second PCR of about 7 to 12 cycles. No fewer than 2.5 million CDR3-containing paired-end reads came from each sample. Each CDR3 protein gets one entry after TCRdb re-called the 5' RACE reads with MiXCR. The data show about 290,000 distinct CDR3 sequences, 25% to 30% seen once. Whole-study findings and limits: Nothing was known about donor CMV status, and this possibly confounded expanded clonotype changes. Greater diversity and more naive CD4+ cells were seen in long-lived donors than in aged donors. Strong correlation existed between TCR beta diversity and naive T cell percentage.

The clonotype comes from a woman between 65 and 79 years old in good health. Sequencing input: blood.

The CDR3 DNA reads as TGTGCCAGCAGTCGGCAGGGAACTATAGCTGAGCAGTTCTTC. Protein product: CASSRQGTIAEQFF. This rearrangement joins TRBV25-1 to TRBJ2-1; a weak D match, TRBD1 (5 bases). CDR1 and CDR2 (germline): MGHDK, SYGVNS. This CDR3 spans 14 amino acids. Trimming left V 5 bases short and J 9 bases short, with 17 bases between. The full variable domain, rest sourced from reference TRBV25-1 and TRBJ2-1, is EADIYQTPRYLVIGTGKKITLECSQTMGHDKMYWYQQDPGMELHLIHYSYGVNSTEKGDLSSESTVSRIRTEHFPLTLESARPSHTSQYLCASSRQGTIAEQFFGPGTRLTVL.